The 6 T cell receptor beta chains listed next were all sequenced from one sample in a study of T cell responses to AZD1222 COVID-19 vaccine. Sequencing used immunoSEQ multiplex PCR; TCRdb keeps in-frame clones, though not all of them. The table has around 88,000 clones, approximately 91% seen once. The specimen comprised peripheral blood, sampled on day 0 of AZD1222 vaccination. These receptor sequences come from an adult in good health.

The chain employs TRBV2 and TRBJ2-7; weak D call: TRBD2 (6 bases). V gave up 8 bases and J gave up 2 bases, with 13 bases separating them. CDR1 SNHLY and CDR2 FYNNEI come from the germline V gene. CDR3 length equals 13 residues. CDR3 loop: CASFGTLTYEQYF. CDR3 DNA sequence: TGTGCCAGCTTTGGGACTTTAACCTACGAGCAGTACTTC.

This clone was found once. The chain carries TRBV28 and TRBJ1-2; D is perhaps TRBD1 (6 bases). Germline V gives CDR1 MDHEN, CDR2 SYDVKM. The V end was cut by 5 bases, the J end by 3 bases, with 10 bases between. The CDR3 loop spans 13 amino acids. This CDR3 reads CASSPGDYYGYTF. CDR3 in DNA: TGTGCCAGCAGTCCAGGGGACTACTATGGCTACACCTTC.

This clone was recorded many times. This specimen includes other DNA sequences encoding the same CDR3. CDR3 nucleotides: TGTGCCACCAGCAGGGACAGGGTTGGGGATACGCAGTATTTT. Protein: CATSRDRVGDTQYF. The V call is TRBV15, the J call TRBJ2-3, with 8 bases that match TRBD1. V lost 3 bases to trimming and J lost 6 bases; unmatched junction nucleotides: 5. Germline-derived CDR1 and CDR2 are LNHNV and YYDKDF (reference sequence). The length of the CDR3 is 14 residues.

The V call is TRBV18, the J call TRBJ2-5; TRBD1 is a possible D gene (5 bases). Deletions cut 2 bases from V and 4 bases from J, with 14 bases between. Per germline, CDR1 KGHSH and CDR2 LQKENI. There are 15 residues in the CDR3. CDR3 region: CASSPLGRVGETQYF. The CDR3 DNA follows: TGTGCCAGCTCACCATTGGGCAGGGTAGGAGAGACCCAGTACTTC.

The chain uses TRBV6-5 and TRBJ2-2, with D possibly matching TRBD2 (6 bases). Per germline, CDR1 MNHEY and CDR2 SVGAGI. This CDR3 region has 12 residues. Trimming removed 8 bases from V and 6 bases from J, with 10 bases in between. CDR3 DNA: TGTGCCAGCGTCGGGGGTCCCGGGGAGCTGTTTTTT. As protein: CASVGGPGELFF.

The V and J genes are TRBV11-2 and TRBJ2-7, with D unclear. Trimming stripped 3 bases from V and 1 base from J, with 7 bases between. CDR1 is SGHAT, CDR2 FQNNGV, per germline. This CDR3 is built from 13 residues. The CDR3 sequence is CASSFWASYEQYF. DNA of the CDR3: TGTGCCAGCAGCTTCTGGGCGTCCTACGAGCAGTACTTC.